Presented here are 22 T cell receptor beta chains from one specimen sequenced in a study of shared clonotypes between healthy human individuals (dated by TCRdb to between 2020 and 2021). The library was obtained by the immunoSEQ multiplex PCR assay. In TCRdb, the immuneACCESS table is reduced to in-frame sequences with V and J assigned. These tables do not hold every clone; where another copy was compared, an unresolved V gene accounts for under half, and the others remain unexplained. The sample has about 680,000 clones on record, around 92% of them singletons. Roughly 22% of the sample is in the top ten clones. CD8 naive samples were CD45RO-negative cells positively selected for CCR7, giving a CD45RA+CCR7+ population that excluded TemRA cells. The sequencing input was naive CD8+ T cells sorted from blood. Read against the paper, the sample's cell subset or site label means: CD45RA+CCR7+. These receptors originate from a young man in good health.

The chain has TRBV2 and TRBJ1-2, with D perhaps matching TRBD1 (5 bases). The CDR3 covers 14 residues. Germline V CDR1 and CDR2: SNHLY, FYNNEI. Deletions cut 1 base from V and 6 bases from J, with 12 bases between. CDR3 protein: CASSEGREVHGYTF. CDR3 sequence (DNA): TGTGCCAGCAGTGAAGGCAGGGAGGTCCATGGCTACACCTTC.

This clone has a handful of counts. This rearrangement joins TRBV5-5 to TRBJ2-5; D gene unclear. V lost 1 base, J lost 5 bases, and 18 bases lay in between. The V gene's germline CDR1 is SGHKS and CDR2 YYEKEE (reference sequence). This CDR3 comprises 16 residues. CDR3: CASSLIYRALGETQYF. The CDR3 DNA sequence: TGTGCCAGCAGCTTGATTTACAGAGCCTTAGGGGAGACCCAGTACTTC. The variable domain in full, completed from reference TRBV5-5 and TRBJ2-5, reads DAGVTQSPTHLIKTRGQQVTLRCSPISGHKSVSWYQQVLGQGPQFIFQYYEKEERGRGNFPDRFSARQFPNYSSELNVNALLLGDSALYLCASSLIYRALGETQYFGPGTRLLVL.

The rearrangement uses TRBV27 and TRBJ1-4; D is unresolved. V was clipped by 4 bases and J by 0 bases, with 9 bases between them. CDR3 length: 15 amino acids. Germline CDR1 MNHEY, CDR2 SMNVEV (reference sequence). The CDR3 protein is CASSSFPATNEKLFF. The CDR3 DNA is TGTGCCAGCAGTTCCTTCCCGGCAACTAATGAAAAACTGTTTTTT.

This clone occurred once. V gene TRBV7-9 combines with J gene TRBJ2-2; perhaps D is TRBD1 or TRBD2 (5 bases each). V was shortened by 8 bases and J by 6 bases, with 19 bases between the two germline ends. The CDR3 runs 15 residues. Per the germline V gene, CDR1 is SEHNR and CDR2 is FQNEAQ (reference sequence). In DNA form, the CDR3 reads TGTGCCAGCTCAGTCGTGGGACCCGCCCCCGGGGAGCTGTTTTTT. It is translated as CASSVVGPAPGELFF.

The J gene is TRBJ2-7, the V gene TRBV6-1; 7 bases fit TRBD2. The CDR3 runs 14 residues. V lost 2 bases, J lost 0 bases, and 1 base stayed unmatched. Germline lookup yields CDR1 MNHNS and CDR2 SASEGT. The CDR3 DNA sequence: TGTGCCAGCAGTGAAAGCGGGATCTCCTACGAGCAGTACTTC. Residues: CASSESGISYEQYF.

This clone was seen just once. The chain links TRBV6-5 to TRBJ2-1; D is unresolved. CDR1 is MNHEY, CDR2 SVGAGI, per germline. Trimming removed 8 bases at V and 4 bases at J, with 9 bases between. The length of the CDR3 is 12 residues. This CDR3 is CASGRLYNEQFF. As DNA, the CDR3 is TGTGCCAGCGGGCGTCTATACAATGAGCAGTTCTTC.

This chain uses TRBV2 with TRBJ1-1; the D is unclear. Germline CDR1 reads SNHLY; CDR2 reads FYNNEI. V was cut by 5 bases and J by 0 bases, with 10 bases left in between. The CDR3 has 14 amino acids. The CDR3 sequence: CASSTVGVNTEAFF. The CDR3 DNA reads as TGTGCCAGCAGTACGGTAGGCGTGAACACTGAAGCTTTCTTT.

The chain carries TRBV7-9 and TRBJ1-1; the D gene is possibly TRBD1 (5 bases). Per the germline V gene, CDR1 is SEHNR and CDR2 is FQNEAQ (reference sequence). V lost 6 bases, J lost 8 bases, and 13 bases lay in between. The CDR3 loop spans 12 amino acids. CDR3: CASRGSQGEAFF. Written as DNA, the CDR3 is TGTGCCAGCAGGGGATCGCAGGGAGAAGCTTTCTTT.

V and J are TRBV14 and TRBJ2-7; possibly TRBD2 for D (5 bases). Trimming shortened V by 3 bases and J by 0 bases, and 15 bases separated the two germline ends. The CDR3 has 16 amino acids. Germline values: CDR1 SGHDN, CDR2 FVKESK. The CDR3 here is CASSHLDYHLSYEQYF. Here the CDR3 DNA reads TGTGCCAGCAGCCACCTCGACTACCACCTCTCCTACGAGCAGTACTTC.

This clone was seen more than once but under ten times. The sample carries other DNA sequences with the same CDR3. CDR3: CASSPRTGTNYGYTF. Written as DNA, the CDR3 is TGTGCCAGCAGCCCCAGGACAGGGACGAACTATGGCTACACCTTC. The chain combines TRBV7-9 with TRBJ1-2; TRBD1 matches at 8 bases. The ends lost 5 bases at V and 2 bases at J; junction bases unmatched: 7. This CDR3 comprises 15 residues. The germline CDR1 and CDR2 sequences are SEHNR and FQNEAQ (reference sequence).

The chain couples TRBV4-1 to TRBJ2-7, with no clear D. Germline V gives CDR1 MGHRA, CDR2 YSYEKL. V lost 1 base to trimming and J lost 3 bases, with 13 bases between them. The CDR3 length is 15 residues. The CDR3 region has the DNA TGCGCCAGCAGCCAAGTTTCGACTCCCCTCTACGAGCAGTACTTC. This translates into CASSQVSTPLYEQYF.

The DNA for the CDR3 is TGTGCCACCTGGGACAGGGTGGGAGGCTACACCTTC. It yields the protein CATWDRVGGYTF. The chain has TRBV9 and TRBJ1-2; 9 bases map to TRBD1. V was clipped by 9 bases and J by 8 bases; unmatched bases: 8. The CDR3 consists of 12 residues. Looked up from germline, CDR1 is SGDLS and CDR2 is YYNGEE.

V usage is TRBV4-1 and J usage is TRBJ2-1; the D gene is possibly TRBD2 (5 bases). The CDR3 length is 12 residues. In germline, CDR1 is MGHRA, CDR2 YSYEKL. V was trimmed by 7 bases and J by 6 bases, leaving 10 bases between them. The CDR3 sequence: CASNLAANEQFF. CDR3 DNA: TGCGCCAGCAACCTAGCCGCCAATGAGCAGTTCTTC.

V usage is TRBV9 and J usage is TRBJ2-1, with 11 bases matching TRBD2. With 3 bases clipped from V and 11 bases from J, the junction kept 16 bases outside the gene matches. Looked up from germline, CDR1 is SGDLS and CDR2 is YYNGEE. The CDR3 is 17 residues long. CDR3 sequence (DNA): TGTGCCAGCAGCGGGAGTGTACTAGCGGGAGATCCCAGCAAGCAGTTCTTC. As protein: CASSGSVLAGDPSKQFF.

The rearrangement uses TRBV7-9 and TRBJ1-2; D is uncertain. Trimming took off 1 base at V and 8 bases at J, with 14 bases between the two ends. Germline loops: CDR1 SEHNR, CDR2 FQNEAQ (reference sequence). This CDR3 region has 14 residues. CDR3 in amino acids: CASSLVNPQAGYTF. The CDR3, as DNA: TGTGCCAGCAGCTTAGTAAACCCCCAGGCCGGCTACACCTTC.

This clone was recorded once. V usage is TRBV19 and J usage is TRBJ2-1; TRBD2 matches at 11 bases. J gave up 15 bases and V 3 bases, and 10 bases lay outside the gene matches. The CDR3 has 14 residues. Germline assignment: CDR1 LNHDA and CDR2 SQIVND (reference sequence). The CDR3 reads CASSITSGSGDLFF. DNA of the CDR3: TGTGCCAGTAGTATCACTAGCGGGAGTGGCGATCTGTTCTTC. Full variable domain (missing parts from reference TRBV19 and TRBJ2-1): DGGITQSPKYLFRKEGQNVTLSCEQNLNHDAMYWYRQDPGQGLRLIYYSQIVNDFQKGDIAEGYSVSREKKESFPLTVTSAQKNPTAFYLCASSITSGSGDLFFGPGTRLTVL.

The gene calls are TRBV6-5 and TRBJ2-1, with 12 nucleotides matching TRBD2. Trimming took 0 bases from V and 7 from J; bases not matched to a gene: 4. The CDR3 is 16 amino acids. Germline V gene sequence: CDR1 MNHEY, CDR2 SVGAGI. In nucleotides, the CDR3 is TGTGCCAGCAGTTACTCCAGACTAGCGGGAGAAAATGAGCAGTTCTTC. Its protein is CASSYSRLAGENEQFF.

The chain combines TRBV7-9 with TRBJ2-1; D is perhaps TRBD1 (5 bases). The germline gives CDR1 SEHNR, CDR2 FQNEAQ (reference sequence). Between the trimmed V and J ends, which lost 4 bases and 7 bases, there was a span of 8 bases. This CDR3 is built from 12 residues. In DNA, the CDR3 is TGTGCCAGCAGCTCGGACATTAATGAGCAGTTCTTC. Translation gives CASSSDINEQFF.

The rearrangement uses TRBV4-3 and TRBJ2-7; 9 nucleotides align to TRBD2. Germline trimming cut 1 base from V and 2 bases from J; bases unmatched to any gene: 3. CDR3 length equals 15 residues. Germline values: CDR1 LGHNA, CDR2 YSLEER. CDR3 nucleotide sequence: TGCGCCAGCAGCCAAGTGGCTAGCGGGGCCTACGAGCAGTACTTC. As protein: CASSQVASGAYEQYF.

V gene TRBV11-2 combines with J gene TRBJ2-5; possibly TRBD2 for D (6 bases). The CDR3 totals 16 residues. Germline CDR1 and CDR2: SGHAT and FQNNGV. The V gene lost 5 bases and the J gene lost 1 base, with 17 bases spanning the gap. This CDR3 reads CASSLLVGGTQETQYF. DNA of the CDR3: TGTGCCAGCAGCCTTTTAGTTGGGGGGACCCAAGAGACCCAGTACTTC.

The chain has TRBV4-1 and TRBJ2-2; no clear D. Germline V gives CDR1 MGHRA, CDR2 YSYEKL. CDR3 length: 14 residues. Trimming removed 1 base at V and 3 bases at J, with 6 bases between. CDR3 sequence: CASSQVVHTGELFF. CDR3 DNA sequence: TGCGCCAGCAGCCAAGTAGTACACACCGGGGAGCTGTTTTTT.

The rearrangement uses TRBV9 and TRBJ2-1, with 11 bases lining up with TRBD2. The CDR3 is 19 residues long. The ends lost 0 bases at V and 0 bases at J; junction bases unmatched: 8. The V gene's germline CDR1 is SGDLS and CDR2 YYNGEE. CDR3 loop: CASSVAGTSGWSSYNEQFF. CDR3 nucleotides: TGTGCCAGCAGCGTAGCAGGGACTAGCGGATGGAGCTCCTACAATGAGCAGTTCTTC.